Each of the 16 T cell receptor beta chains below was sequenced from the same sample in a study of blood T cell repertoires in COVID-19. TCRdb's table, derived via immunoSEQ multiplex PCR, lists solely in-frame clones and lacks some. The profile covers 390,000 or so clones, with roughly 90% appearing a single time and about 2.9% taken by the ten largest. Source material: peripheral blood. These TCRs come from a woman between 25 and 40 years old with COVID-19, enrolled during active disease.

The chain recombines TRBV5-1 with TRBJ1-2; the D is unclear. V lost 0 bases and J lost 7, with 10 bases in between. The CDR3 consists of 13 residues. The V gene's germline CDR1 is SGHRS and CDR2 YFSETQ. This CDR3 reads CASSLAGVGGYTF. The CDR3 region has the DNA TGCGCCAGCAGCTTGGCCGGGGTCGGTGGCTACACCTTC.

The J gene is TRBJ2-1, the V gene TRBV4-3, with 10 bases that match TRBD2. V shed 0 bases and J 6 bases; nucleotides not matched to a gene: 5. This CDR3 is 16 amino acids long. Germline CDR1 and CDR2: LGHNA and YSLEER. The CDR3 region is CASSQDPSGGANEQFF. CDR3 sequence (DNA): TGCGCCAGCAGCCAAGATCCGAGCGGGGGGGCCAATGAGCAGTTCTTC.

The CDR3 region is CASSSGQGSLYGYTF. CDR3 sequence (DNA): TGTGCCAGCAGTTCGGGACAGGGTAGTCTCTATGGCTACACCTTC. The chain has TRBV6-2 or TRBV6-3 and TRBJ1-2; TRBD1 matches at 9 bases. This CDR3 is 15 amino acids long. The germline gives CDR1 MNHEY, CDR2 SVGEGT. Unmatched junction bases numbered 7, after V lost 4 bases and J lost 4 bases.

CDR3 region: CASRDYRVTEAFF. CDR3 in DNA: TGTGCCAGCAGGGATTACAGGGTCACTGAAGCTTTCTTT. The chain carries TRBV6-5 and TRBJ1-1, with TRBD1 as a possible D gene (6 bases). CDR3 size: 13 residues. Trimming stripped 6 bases from V and 4 bases from J, with 12 bases between. Looked up from germline, CDR1 is MNHEY and CDR2 is SVGAGI.

The chain recombines TRBV10-3 with TRBJ2-7; the D is unclear. V gave up 1 base and J gave up 4 bases, with 11 bases separating them. The CDR3 is 14 residues long. In germline, CDR1 is ENHRY, CDR2 SYGVKD. Here the CDR3 DNA reads TGTGCCATCAGTGAGTTCTTGTCGGTTTACGAGCAGTACTTC. Its protein is CAISEFLSVYEQYF.

CDR3 region: CASSIGAGGQETQYF. The CDR3 DNA is TGTGCCAGTAGTATCGGAGCGGGGGGGCAAGAGACCCAGTACTTC. The rearrangement links TRBV19 to TRBJ2-5; 10 bases fit TRBD2. The germline V gene has CDR1 LNHDA and CDR2 SQIVND (reference sequence). This CDR3 spans 15 amino acids. The V segment lost 3 bases and the J segment 2 bases; nucleotides outside the gene matches: 3.

The CDR3 here is CASSSKPPPSTQQFF. CDR3 DNA: TGTGCCAGCAGTTCCAAACCCCCTCCATCCACACAGCAGTTCTTC. This sequence joins TRBV6-5 and TRBJ2-1; D uncertain. V dropped 4 bases and J dropped 11 bases, with 21 bases sitting between them. Germline lookup yields CDR1 MNHEY and CDR2 SVGAGI. The CDR3 extends over 15 amino acids.

The chain links TRBV29-1 to TRBJ2-3; tentatively, D is TRBD2 (6 bases). Germline values: CDR1 SQVTM, CDR2 ANQGSEA. V lost 2 bases to trimming and J lost 3 bases, with 9 bases between them. This CDR3 region has 13 residues. The CDR3 loop is CSVETGATDTQYF. The CDR3 coding sequence is TGCAGCGTTGAAACGGGAGCGACAGATACGCAGTATTTT.

This clone is a singleton in its sample. The chain recombines TRBV5-6 with TRBJ1-2, with a possible D match to TRBD1 (5 bases). Germline values: CDR1 SGHDT, CDR2 YYEEEE. Trimming left V 0 bases short and J 6 bases short, with 9 bases between. CDR3 length: 13 amino acids. CDR3 loop: CASSLVAGDGYTF. Here the CDR3 DNA reads TGTGCCAGCAGCTTGGTAGCGGGGGATGGCTACACCTTC. The whole variable domain, remainder taken from reference TRBV5-6 and TRBJ1-2, is DAGVTQSPTHLIKTRGQQVTLRCSPKSGHDTVSWYQQALGQGPQFIFQYYEEEERQRGNFPDRFSGHQFPNYSSELNVNALLLGDSALYLCASSLVAGDGYTFGSGTRLTVV.

The chain carries TRBV28 and TRBJ1-2; tentatively, D is TRBD1 (5 bases). This CDR3 has 15 amino acids. Looked up from germline, CDR1 is MDHEN and CDR2 is SYDVKM. Trimming took 8 bases from V and 2 from J, leaving 18 bases between them. The CDR3 sequence is CASYDSGATNYGYTF. The CDR3 nucleotides are TGTGCCAGCTACGATTCTGGGGCTACCAACTATGGCTACACCTTC.

The V call is TRBV6-6, the J call TRBJ1-1, with D maybe TRBD1 (6 bases). Trimming stripped 7 bases from V and 4 bases from J, with 16 bases between. Germline CDR1 MNHNY, CDR2 SVGAGI (reference sequence). There are 14 residues in the CDR3. CDR3 nucleotide sequence: TGTGCCAGCACCACTGGCACAGGGCGCACTGAAGCTTTCTTT. It yields the protein CASTTGTGRTEAFF.

A single count supports this clone. V gene TRBV4-2 combines with J gene TRBJ2-1, with TRBD2 identical over 7 bases. Trimming removed 1 base from V and 2 bases from J; junction bases left unmatched: 8. The CDR3 loop spans 17 amino acids. Germline CDR1 is LGHNA and CDR2 is YNFKEQ. In DNA form, the CDR3 reads TGTGCCAGCAGCCAAGCGCTACGGGGGGTGACCTACAATGAGCAGTTCTTC. Translation gives CASSQALRGVTYNEQFF.

V is TRBV6-5 and J is TRBJ2-1; no reliable D call. The CDR3 loop spans 11 amino acids. V lost 6 bases, J lost 9 bases, and 9 bases lay in between. Germline CDR1 and CDR2: MNHEY and SVGAGI. CDR3 sequence reads: CASRLFGEQFF. For the CDR3, the DNA is TGTGCCAGCAGGCTTTTCGGTGAGCAGTTCTTC.

The chain is built from TRBV6-6 and TRBJ1-5; weak D call: TRBD1 (6 bases). Trimming pared 2 bases from V and 5 bases from J, leaving 13 bases between. This CDR3 spans 15 amino acids. Per the germline V gene, CDR1 is MNHNY and CDR2 is SVGAGI (reference sequence). In DNA, the CDR3 is TGTGCCAGCAGTTACCGACAGGCCGGGGATCAGCCCCAGCATTTT. As protein: CASSYRQAGDQPQHF.

V usage is TRBV3-1 (or the pseudogene TRBV3-2) and J usage is TRBJ2-3; 12 bases are a match to TRBD2. Trimming cost V 8 bases and J 6 bases; bases outside gene matches: 6. This CDR3 spans 14 amino acids. Germline V gene data show CDR1 as LGHDT and CDR2 as YNNKEL (reference sequence). The CDR3 loop reads CASVTSGGGDTQYF. CDR3 sequence (DNA): TGTGCCAGCGTGACTAGCGGGGGAGGGGATACGCAGTATTTT.

In nucleotides, the CDR3 is TGTGCCACCTTGACAGGGTCCGGAGTTGGAAACACCATATATTTT. Protein: CATLTGSGVGNTIYF. V gene TRBV3-1 (or the pseudogene TRBV3-2) combines with J gene TRBJ1-3; TRBD1 aligns across 7 bases. The CDR3 is 15 residues long. Germline loops: CDR1 LGHDT, CDR2 YNNKEL (reference sequence). V trimming: 10 bases; J trimming: 3 bases; junction bases outside the gene matches: 12.